This TCR beta chain was captured by sequencing in a study of shared clonotypes between healthy human individuals. Assay: immunoSEQ multiplex PCR; the TCRdb copy retains only in-frame clones and omits some. The sample has 630,000 or so clones; roughly 98% are singletons. The naive CD8 population came from CD45RO-negative cells selected for CCR7, without terminally differentiated effector memory CD45RA+ cells. Study findings and constraints: Naive subsets generally had larger estimated richness than memory subsets. The four-donor shared clonotypes exceeded non-shared clonotypes in generation probability, with non-shared ones scoring lower.

After removal of 0 bases from V and 5 bases from J, the junction contained 7 bases not matched to a gene. CDR3 size: 15 residues. Germline V gene data show CDR1 as LGHNA and CDR2 as YSLEER. With respect to this clone: Its antigen remains unidentified.

Sequencing was performed on naive CD8+ T cells sorted from blood. The chain links TRBV4-3 to TRBJ2-7, with 7 bases aligning to TRBD2. The TCR sequence derives from a man aged 30 to 39 in good health. CDR3 bases: TGCGCCAGCAGCCAAGACTTCGGGAGGTGGAACGAGCAGTACTTC. Translating it yields CASSQDFGRWNEQYF.